The rows below give T cell receptor beta chains drawn from one sample of a study of blood T cell repertoires in COVID-19. Assay used: immunoSEQ multiplex PCR; TCRdb lists only in-frame clones, some missing. The sample has about 410,000 clones, roughly 89% seen once. Sequencing was carried out using PBMCs or T cells enriched from blood (not recorded which). These receptor sequences come from a woman in her thirties who had recovered from COVID-19. Each CDR3 is given with its conserved first and last residue. Fields, in order: J gene, D gene, V gene, clone size, CDR3 protein, CDR3 DNA. The D gene is left open where the match is weak. Rows give clone size only sometimes, using once, few, many, or a class for an expanded clone.

TRBJ2-7,TRBD2,TRBV30,once,CAWSRGGIVYEQYF,TGTGCCTGGAGTCGGGGGGGGATTGTCTACGAGCAGTACTTC
TRBJ2-5,TRBD1,TRBV19,once,CASSPRTGWVETQYF,TGTGCCAGTAGTCCCCGGACAGGGTGGGTGGAGACCCAGTACTTC
TRBJ2-7,TRBD1,TRBV14,once,CASSQGTGPAYEQYF,TGTGCCAGCAGCCAAGGGACAGGACCTGCCTACGAGCAGTACTTC
TRBJ1-4,-,TRBV10-3,-,CAISESSGYEKLFF,TGTGCCATCAGTGAGTCGAGTGGTTATGAAAAACTGTTTTTT
TRBJ2-1,TRBD2,TRBV18,few,CASSPQPGLAGPSSYNEQFF,TGTGCCAGCTCACCACAACCGGGACTAGCGGGACCAAGCTCCTACAATGAGCAGTTCTTC
TRBJ1-5,-,TRBV2,once,CASSLNRDNQPQHF,TGTGCCAGCAGTCTAAACAGGGACAATCAGCCCCAGCATTTT
TRBJ1-2,-,TRBV6-5,-,CASRRGGRVNYGYTF,TGTGCCAGCAGGCGGGGGGGAAGAGTAAACTATGGCTACACCTTC
TRBJ2-1,TRBD2,TRBV9,-,CASSVVGETAGGPGNEQFF,TGTGCCAGCAGCGTAGTGGGGGAGACGGCGGGAGGGCCTGGCAATGAGCAGTTCTTC
TRBJ2-2,TRBD2,TRBV11-2,-,CASSLQGLAGTGELFF,TGTGCCAGCAGCCTACAGGGACTAGCGGGAACCGGGGAGCTGTTTTTT
TRBJ2-3,-,TRBV3-1/TRBV3-2,-,CASSQLGGATDTQYF,TGTGCCAGCAGCCAACTAGGGGGGGCCACAGATACGCAGTATTTT
TRBJ1-4,TRBD1,TRBV7-8,-,CASSLDRANEKLFF,TGTGCCAGCAGCCTGGACAGGGCAAATGAAAAACTGTTTTTT
TRBJ2-1,-,TRBV30,-,CAWSVDWTHNEQFF,TGTGCCTGGAGTGTAGATTGGACTCACAATGAGCAGTTCTTC
TRBJ1-3,-,TRBV11-2,-,CASSLEIRVSGNTIYF,TGTGCCAGCAGCTTAGAAATCAGGGTCTCTGGAAACACCATATATTTT
TRBJ1-2,-,TRBV20-1,-,CSASSGNNYGYTF,TGCAGTGCTAGTAGCGGCAATAACTATGGCTACACCTTC
TRBJ1-1,-,TRBV12-5,-,CASGLVGVTEAFF,TGTGCTAGTGGTTTGGTGGGCGTCACTGAAGCTTTCTTT
TRBJ1-1,-,TRBV28,-,CASSRFRVSEAFF,TGTGCCAGCAGCCGCTTTCGGGTTTCTGAAGCTTTCTTT
TRBJ2-7,-,TRBV5-1,-,CASSLNGWYYEQYF,TGCGCCAGCAGCTTGAACGGGTGGTACTACGAGCAGTACTTC
TRBJ1-5,-,TRBV28,-,CASSQTGYNQPQHF,TGTGCCAGCAGTCAGACAGGTTACAATCAGCCCCAGCATTTT
TRBJ1-5,-,TRBV6-5,-,CASSPTQYQPQHF,TGTGCCAGCAGTCCGACACAATATCAGCCCCAGCATTTT